The clone carrying this T cell receptor beta chain has just a few counts. Its antigen is unknown. The data derive from a study of metastatic and nonmetastatic thyroid tumors. The wider study: Malignant thyroid and benign thyroid patients provided blood and tumor or nodule tissue whose repertoires were compared.

Study conclusions and caveats: Relative to benign nodules, malignant thyroid tumors were reportedly characterized by significantly elevated TCR beta diversity in blood and tumor.

Using MiXCR, TCRdb reanalyzed the PCR reads. Of approximately 16,000 clones in the sample, approximately 30% were seen once. No patient received treatment before thyroid surgery. V was cut by 2 bases and J by 2 bases, with 13 bases left in between. Germline CDR1 reads MNHNS; CDR2 reads SASEGT. CDR3 length: 15 residues. The rearrangement links TRBV6-1 to TRBJ2-7; perhaps TRBD2 as D (7 bases). This sequence originates from a male donor with papillary thyroid cancer or a benign thyroid nodule (not recorded which). Some clones in this sample may be carry-over from other donors' samples. Sequenced input: tumor tissue. The CDR3 reads CASSEIGGGPYEQYV. CDR3 DNA: TGTGCCAGCAGTGAAATTGGCGGGGGCCCCTACGAGCAGTACGTC.